The clone carrying this TCR beta chain was observed at least ten times. Each CDR3 protein is one row after TCRdb ran MiXCR on the RACE reads. The sample has around 50,000 distinct CDR3 sequences, more than 9% seen once. The germline gives CDR1 KGHDR, CDR2 SFDVKD. The V and J ends lost 3 bases and 4 bases, in that order; junction bases with no gene match: 8. This CDR3 is 17 amino acids long. The sample is drawn from a study of human T cells and chemical hapten exposure. Documented time point: patch test 2, 6 weeks after DPC sensitization. Treatment described: therapeutic diphenylcyclopropenone sensitization with weekly scalp DPC.

This TCR derives from a woman aged 45-59 years with alopecia areata. Some clones in this sample may be carry-over from other donors' samples. The specimen was whole blood, collected in connection with sensitization to the hapten diphenylcyclopropenone (DPC). The chain recombines TRBV24-1 with TRBJ2-1; TRBD2 aligns across 10 bases. Here the CDR3 reads CATSDPGVAGGYNEQFF. The CDR3 nucleotides read TGTGCCACCAGTGATCCTGGCGTAGCGGGAGGATACAATGAGCAGTTCTTC.